This T cell receptor beta chain was found in a study of cytomegalovirus exposure and HLA in healthy donors. Study conclusions and caveats: Generally TCR sequences proved uncommon, though certain public TCRs appeared in numerous donors. It is likely that the observed cluster of highly shared sequence variants was a sequencing artifact.

While unrecorded immune exposures were likely, the donors were nominally healthy when sampled. The primer mix had 60 Vbeta and 13 Jbeta primers. The table came from immunoSEQ multiplex PCR; TCRdb's copy has only in-frame clones and leaves some out. The sample includes some 140,000 clones, approximately 74% of them seen just once. About this clone itself: What it binds is unknown.

The sequence was collected from a man aged 25-45 years in good health and CMV-seronegative. Sequenced sample: PBMCs.

Written as DNA, the CDR3 is TGCAGCGTTGAAGGAGGGCGCTCTAGTGGGATCTCTGGAAACACCATATATTTT. Its translation: CSVEGGRSSGISGNTIYF. The chain links TRBV29-1 to TRBJ1-3; no firm D call. The CDR3 runs 18 residues. CDR1 is SQVTM, CDR2 ANQGSEA, per germline. Trimming removed 1 base at V and 0 bases at J, with 19 bases between.